These 4 T cell receptor beta chains originate from one sample sequenced in a study of vaccination and CD4 T cells after COVID-19. The study sequenced cultured CD4+ T cell DNA using the Oncomine TCR Beta short-read assay. TCRdb re-analysed the PCR reads in MiXCR, keeping a single row per CDR3 protein. The table has fewer than 7,500 distinct CDR3 sequences, roughly 53% seen once. This sample's treatment: approximately 10-day PBMC culture with coronavirus spike peptide pools or control peptides (ViraFEST assay). Prior to the COVID-19 pandemic (2011-2018), the unexposed donor's CD4+ T cells were collected. These receptors have no identified antigens. Sample: CD4+ T cells from blood, cultured in vitro. The receptors shown here come from a human donor in good health.

The rearrangement uses TRBV5-4 and TRBJ1-3, with D possibly TRBD1 on 6 matching bases. CDR3 length: 15 amino acids. V lost 0 bases and J lost 4, with 11 bases in between. Germline CDR1 and CDR2: SGHNT and YYREEE (reference sequence). In DNA form, the CDR3 reads TGTGCCAGCAGCTTGGAGGGGGGTGGCGGAAACACCATATATTTT. Translating it yields CASSLEGGGGNTIYF.

The chain uses TRBV7-2 and TRBJ2-7, with D possibly TRBD2 on 6 matching bases. The CDR3 contains 12 residues. V was shortened by 5 bases and J by 6 bases, with 11 bases between the two germline ends. Germline lookup yields CDR1 SGHTA and CDR2 FQGNSA. The CDR3 nucleotides are TGTGCCAGCAGCCCATCGGGGGTCGAGCAGTACTTC. Its translation: CASSPSGVEQYF.

This chain uses TRBV20-1 with TRBJ2-3; 9 bases align to TRBD2. The V gene end was trimmed by 2 bases and the J gene end by 3 bases; junction bases not matched to a gene: 9. The CDR3 length is 16 residues. CDR1 and CDR2 from the germline V gene are DFQATT and SNEGSKA (reference sequence). Here the CDR3 reads CSARRAGGRRTDTQYF. In DNA form, the CDR3 reads TGCAGTGCTAGACGCGCGGGAGGGCGTAGGACAGATACGCAGTATTTT.

The chain has TRBV20-1 and TRBJ2-1; 9 bases line up with TRBD2. CDR3 length: 14 residues. Germline loops: CDR1 DFQATT, CDR2 SNEGSKA (reference sequence). V was pared by 2 bases and J by 14 bases, with 13 bases of the junction left unmatched. This CDR3 is CSARPLASGGIKFF. CDR3 DNA: TGCAGTGCTAGACCCCTGGCGAGCGGGGGGATCAAGTTCTTC.